A selection of T cell receptor beta chains follows, all from one sample in a study of blood T cell repertoires in COVID-19. Clones were read by immunoSEQ multiplex PCR, and TCRdb kept only the in-frame ones, dropping some. Of a few hundred thousand clones listed, approximately 78% are singletons. Sequences were obtained from peripheral blood. Receptors originate from an elderly woman with acute or convalescent COVID-19. CDR3s include the opening cysteine and the closing phenylalanine or tryptophan. The D gene is left open where the match is weak. Size is omitted from some rows. Given values are once, few, many or a class for expanded clones.

clone size,V gene,J gene,D gene,CDR3 DNA,CDR3 protein
-,TRBV30,TRBJ2-7,-,TGTGCCTGGAGTGTCCGGCTAGCCGGAGAGTACTTC,CAWSVRLAGEYF
-,TRBV6-5,TRBJ2-7,-,TGTGCCAGCCTGGCAGGGCCTTCCTACGAGCAGTACTTC,CASLAGPSYEQYF
-,TRBV13,TRBJ1-1,TRBD1,TGTGCCAGCAGCGGTGTCGGGACAGGGGCTGAAGCTTTCTTT,CASSGVGTGAEAFF
-,TRBV19,TRBJ1-5,-,TGTGCCAGTAGTATAGATTCTGCAGGTTCGAGCAATCAGCCCCAGCATTTT,CASSIDSAGSSNQPQHF
-,TRBV5-4,TRBJ2-7,TRBD2,TGTGCCAGCAGCTTGACTAGCGGGAGCTCCTACGAGCAGTACTTC,CASSLTSGSSYEQYF
-,TRBV6-5,TRBJ2-1,TRBD2,TGTGCCAGCAGTTCTAGCGGGAGGAACTACAATGAGCAGTTCTTC,CASSSSGRNYNEQFF
-,TRBV16,TRBJ1-4,-,TGTGCCAGCAGCCAATCCGCAACTAATGAAAAACTGTTTTTT,CASSQSATNEKLFF
-,TRBV19,TRBJ2-7,TRBD2,TGTGCCAGTAGTTACTCAGCGGGGGCGAGGGAGCAGTACTTC,CASSYSAGAREQYF
-,TRBV11-3,TRBJ2-1,-,TGTGCCAGCAGCTCGTCCAATGAGCAGTTCTTC,CASSSSNEQFF
many,TRBV19,TRBJ2-4,-,TGTGCCAGTAGTATGGGGCCACCGGTAAACATTCAGTACTTC,CASSMGPPVNIQYF
-,TRBV7-3,TRBJ2-2,TRBD2,TGTGCCAGCAGCCCTCGGACTAGCGGGGGGTTCCGGGGAACAACCGGGGAGCTGTTTTTT,CASSPRTSGGFRGTTGELFF
-,TRBV19,TRBJ1-5,TRBD1,TGTGCCAGTAGTATCTGGACAGGGGGCTTGGGCAATCAGCCCCAGCATTTT,CASSIWTGGLGNQPQHF
-,TRBV6-2/TRBV6-3,TRBJ2-1,-,TGTGCCAGCAGTTACCTTTACTTAAGCTCCTACAATGAGCAGTTCTTC,CASSYLYLSSYNEQFF
-,TRBV19,TRBJ2-3,-,TGTGCCAGTAGTACCTACAGGGGGGGCTCGACAGATACGCAGTATTTT,CASSTYRGGSTDTQYF
many,TRBV5-1,TRBJ1-1,-,TGCGCCAGCAGCTTGGCAGCGGGGATGAACACTGAAGCTTTCTTT,CASSLAAGMNTEAFF
-,TRBV5-4,TRBJ2-3,-,TGTGCCAGCAGCTCCCTACAGGGATTGGGAGATACGCAGTATTTT,CASSSLQGLGDTQYF
-,TRBV7-8,TRBJ1-1,TRBD1,TGTGCCAGCAGCTCCGGGACAGGGGGGAACACTGAAGCTTTCTTT,CASSSGTGGNTEAFF
once,TRBV29-1,TRBJ1-1,-,TGCAGCGTAGTAGGACAGCCTTTGAACACTGAAGCTTTCTTT,CSVVGQPLNTEAFF
-,TRBV29-1,TRBJ1-1,-,TGCAGCGTTGGGGGGGTGAACACTGAAGCTTTCTTT,CSVGGVNTEAFF
few,TRBV5-1,TRBJ2-5,-,TGCGCCAGCAGCTTGGGGACAGACCCCCCACGGGAGACCCAGTACTTC,CASSLGTDPPRETQYF
-,TRBV18,TRBJ1-1,-,TGTGCCAGCTCACCCACCCGACAGAGTGTTGTTTTTATAGGGGCTTTCTTT,CASSPTRQSVVFIGAFF
-,TRBV7-9,TRBJ2-7,-,TGTGCCAGCACCACCTGGGGGGCCTACGAGCAGTACTTC,CASTTWGAYEQYF
-,TRBV7-3,TRBJ2-1,TRBD2,TGTGCCAGCACAACTAGCGGGGGTACCAATGAGCAGTTCTTC,CASTTSGGTNEQFF
-,TRBV6-4,TRBJ2-6,-,TGTGCCAGCAGTGAAGGGGCTGGGGCCAACGTCCTGACTTTC,CASSEGAGANVLTF
-,TRBV10-1,TRBJ2-3,-,TGCGCCAGCAGCAACACAGATACGCAGTATTTT,CASSNTDTQYF
once,TRBV5-6,TRBJ1-6,-,TGTGCCAGCACACGGCGGGTTATAGATTCACCCCTCCACTTT,CASTRRVIDSPLHF
-,TRBV28,TRBJ1-6,TRBD1,TGTGCCAGCAGTTCGGAGACAGGGGTAAATTCACCCCTCCACTTT,CASSSETGVNSPLHF
-,TRBV18,TRBJ1-1,TRBD1,TGTGCCAGCTCACCGTGGACAGGGGCGCAAGGGAACACTGAAGCTTTCTTT,CASSPWTGAQGNTEAFF
-,TRBV2,TRBJ1-5,TRBD1,TGTGCCAGCAGTGAACTTAGGGGGCGGCAGCCCCAGCATTTT,CASSELRGRQPQHF
-,TRBV9,TRBJ2-1,TRBD1,TGTGCCAGCAGCGCCGACAGGGGAGATGGTGAGCAGTTCTTC,CASSADRGDGEQFF
-,TRBV27,TRBJ1-2,TRBD1,TGTGCCAGCAGTTTATTGGGCAGGGGGCTTTATGGCTACACCTTC,CASSLLGRGLYGYTF
-,TRBV6-1,TRBJ2-1,-,TGTGCCAGCAGTGAAGAGCGCGGGGATTACAATGAGCAGTTCTTC,CASSEERGDYNEQFF
few,TRBV5-1,TRBJ2-3,TRBD2,TGCGCCAGCAGCTTGGGGACTAGCGGAGACACAGATACGCAGTATTTT,CASSLGTSGDTDTQYF
-,TRBV30,TRBJ2-1,TRBD2,TGTGCCTGGACCGAGCTAGCGGGGATCTACAATGAGCAGTTCTTC,CAWTELAGIYNEQFF
-,TRBV6-1,TRBJ2-2,-,TGTGCCAGCAGTGAACGAAATGCAGGGTCGTCCGGGGAGCTGTTTTTT,CASSERNAGSSGELFF
few,TRBV5-1,TRBJ2-1,-,TGCGCCAGCAGCTTGGATCGTGGCGGGGCCTCCTACAATGAGCAGTTCTTC,CASSLDRGGASYNEQFF
-,TRBV3-1/TRBV3-2,TRBJ2-2,TRBD2,TGTGCCAGCACCACTCCTGGCAGCGGGAGTCCTACCGGGGAGCTGTTTTTT,CASTTPGSGSPTGELFF
-,TRBV27,TRBJ1-1,TRBD1,TGTGCCAGCAGTCCCGACAGGGGGCTCACTGAAGCTTTCTTT,CASSPDRGLTEAFF
once,TRBV9,TRBJ1-1,TRBD1,TGTGCCAGCAGCACTCTGACAGGGAGCACTGAAGCTTTCTTT,CASSTLTGSTEAFF